The entry below gives a single T cell receptor beta chain sequence along with its context. This record comes from a study of blood T cell repertoires in COVID-19. As for the study in general: Italy, Spain and the United States were the sources of the convalescent and acute COVID-19 samples. T cells, B-cell-depleted T cells, or PBMCs supplied cDNA or gDNA.

Original analysis: Amplifying reference gene primers gave estimates of nucleated cell counts. The protocol was immunoSEQ multiplex PCR, while the TCRdb copy is restricted to in-frame clones and leaves out a portion. V and J calls and clone size are as listed in that table; D and trimming were resolved from the DNA. The repertoire consists of hundreds of thousands of clones, with about 85% occurring once and the leading ten covering about 0.91%. The CDR3 extends over 16 amino acids. Trimming removed 2 bases from V and 2 bases from J; junction bases left unmatched: 6. CDR1 is MDHEN and CDR2 is SYDVKM in the germline V gene.

This clonotype was obtained from a man aged 40-50 years with acute or convalescent COVID-19. The chain carries TRBV28 and TRBJ2-3; 8 nucleotides agree with TRBD1. Sequenced: peripheral blood. The CDR3 nucleotides are TGTGCCAGCAGTTTACAGACAGGGGAGTACACAGATACGCAGTATTTT. Translated, it gives CASSLQTGEYTDTQYF. Full variable domain (rest looked up from reference TRBV28 and TRBJ2-3): DVKVTQSSRYLVKRTGEKVFLECVQDMDHENMFWYRQDPGLGLRLIYFSYDVKMKEKGDIPEGYSVSREKKERFSLILESASTNQTSMYLCASSLQTGEYTDTQYFGPGTRLTVL.